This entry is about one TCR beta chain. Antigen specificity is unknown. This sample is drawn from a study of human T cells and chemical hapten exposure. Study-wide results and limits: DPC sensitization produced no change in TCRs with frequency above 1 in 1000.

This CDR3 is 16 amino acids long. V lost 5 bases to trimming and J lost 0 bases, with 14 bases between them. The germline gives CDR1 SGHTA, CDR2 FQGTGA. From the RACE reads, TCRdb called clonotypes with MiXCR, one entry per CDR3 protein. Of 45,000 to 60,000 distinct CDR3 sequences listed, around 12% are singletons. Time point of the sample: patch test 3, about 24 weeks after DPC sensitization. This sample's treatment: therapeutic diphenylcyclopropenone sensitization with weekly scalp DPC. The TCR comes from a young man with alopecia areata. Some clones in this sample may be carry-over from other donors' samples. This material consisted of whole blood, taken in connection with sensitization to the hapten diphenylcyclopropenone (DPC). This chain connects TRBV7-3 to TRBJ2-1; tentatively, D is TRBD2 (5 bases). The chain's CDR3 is CASSPISVFSYNEQFF. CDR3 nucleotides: TGTGCCAGCAGCCCCATTAGCGTCTTCTCCTACAATGAGCAGTTCTTC.